What follows are 10 T cell receptor beta chains derived from one specimen sequenced in a study of blood T cell repertoires in COVID-19. Sequenced by immunoSEQ multiplex PCR; TCRdb stores in-frame clones only, minus some. The sample lists about 75,000 clones, 86% occurring once. The sample was peripheral blood. The receptors originated from an older man with COVID-19, enrolled during active disease.

The chain has TRBV7-2 and TRBJ2-4; D is possibly TRBD2 (5 bases). The V gene's germline CDR1 is SGHTA and CDR2 FQGNSA. CDR3 size: 17 residues. Between the trimmed V and J ends, which lost 5 bases and 4 bases, there was a span of 21 bases. CDR3 sequence: CASSPRVGSSKKNIQYF. Written as DNA, the CDR3 is TGTGCCAGCAGCCCTCGGGTAGGGAGCAGTAAGAAAAACATTCAGTACTTC.

The chain employs TRBV5-6 and TRBJ2-2; D not certain. Germline CDR1 SGHDT, CDR2 YYEEEE. This CDR3 has 15 residues. Trimming shortened V by 0 bases and J by 1 base, and 7 bases separated the two germline ends. The CDR3 sequence is CASSLGERNTGELFF. The CDR3 coding sequence is TGTGCCAGCAGCTTGGGAGAACGGAACACCGGGGAGCTGTTTTTT.

CDR3 in DNA: TGCGCCAGCAGCCCCCCGGGACAGAACTATGGCTACACCTTC. Protein product: CASSPPGQNYGYTF. The chain is built from TRBV5-1 and TRBJ1-2; 7 positions agree with TRBD1. The germline CDR1 and CDR2 sequences are SGHRS and YFSETQ. With 4 bases clipped from V and 2 bases from J, the junction kept 5 bases outside the gene matches. The CDR3 has 14 amino acids.

This clone was counted between two and nine times. The rearrangement links TRBV19 to TRBJ2-7; perhaps TRBD2 as D (5 bases). There are 13 residues in the CDR3. The germline V gene has CDR1 LNHDA and CDR2 SQIVND (reference sequence). V was pared by 5 bases and J by 7 bases, with 15 bases between. The CDR3 coding sequence is TGTGCCAGTAGTTATGGACGGGAAAGGGAGCAGTACTTC. Translated: CASSYGREREQYF.

The CDR3 DNA is TGTGCCAGCAGTCGGGATCATAATTCACCCCTCCACTTT. Its protein is CASSRDHNSPLHF. The chain has TRBV12-3 or TRBV12-4 and TRBJ1-6; D uncertain. V was pared by 5 bases and J by 5 bases, with 7 bases between. The CDR3 has 13 amino acids.

This chain links TRBV29-1 with TRBJ1-4; TRBD1 aligns across 7 bases. The CDR3 is made up of 14 amino acids. V gave up 3 bases and J gave up 4 bases; unmatched junction bases: 5. The V gene's germline CDR1 is SQVTM and CDR2 ANQGSEA. CDR3 coding DNA: TGCAGCGTTGAGGAGGGGGCGGGTAATGAAAAACTGTTTTTT. It is translated as CSVEEGAGNEKLFF.

The CDR3 spells CASSMGPGQFF. The CDR3 bases are TGTGCCAGTAGTATGGGGCCTGGACAGTTCTTC. This chain uses TRBV19 with TRBJ2-1, with D possibly matching TRBD1 (5 bases). This CDR3 has 11 amino acids. Trimming cost V 3 bases and J 13 bases, with 10 bases left between them. CDR1 is LNHDA and CDR2 is SQIVND in the germline V gene (reference sequence). The whole variable domain, remainder taken from reference TRBV19 and TRBJ2-1, is DGGITQSPKYLFRKEGQNVTLSCEQNLNHDAMYWYRQDPGQGLRLIYYSQIVNDFQKGDIAEGYSVSREKKESFPLTVTSAQKNPTAFYLCASSMGPGQFFGPGTRLTVL.

The chain couples TRBV28 to TRBJ2-7; D possibly corresponds to TRBD2 (7 bases). There are 13 residues in the CDR3. Trimming removed 7 bases from V and 2 bases from J, with 12 bases in between. CDR1 and CDR2 from the germline V gene are MDHEN and SYDVKM. The CDR3 DNA follows: TGTGCCAGCAAGGGGGGGCCGACCTACGAGCAGTACTTC. Its protein product is CASKGGPTYEQYF.

The table lists this clone with a count of one. In DNA, the CDR3 is TGTGCCAGCAGCTTGGGTCAAGGGGTAGGGAACACTGAAGCTTTCTTT. It specifies CASSLGQGVGNTEAFF. V gene TRBV5-4 combines with J gene TRBJ1-1; maybe TRBD1 (5 bases). The CDR3 extends over 16 amino acids. V lost 0 bases and J 1 base, leaving 13 bases between the germline ends. CDR1 is SGHNT, CDR2 YYREEE, per germline (reference sequence). The full variable domain, completed using reference TRBV5-4 and TRBJ1-1, is ETGVTQSPTHLIKTRGQQVTLRCSSQSGHNTVSWYQQALGQGPQFIFQYYREEENGRGNFPPRFSGLQFPNYSSELNVNALELDDSALYLCASSLGQGVGNTEAFFGQGTRLTVV.

This clone was counted once. The V gene is TRBV5-6, the J gene TRBJ1-6; 7 bases are a match to TRBD1. The V segment lost 4 bases and the J segment 4 bases; nucleotides outside the gene matches: 11. CDR1 SGHDT and CDR2 YYEEEE come from the germline V gene. This CDR3 comprises 17 residues. The CDR3 here is CASSASGTAPYNSPLHF. CDR3 nucleotides: TGTGCCAGCAGCGCGTCTGGGACAGCGCCTTATAATTCACCCCTCCACTTT.